Included here is one T cell receptor (beta chain) sequence, with context. The sample is drawn from a study of blood T cell repertoires in COVID-19. Overall study: Both acute and convalescent COVID-19 samples were obtained from the United States, Italy and Spain.

Libraries were prepared by immunoSEQ multiplex PCR; TCRdb keeps only in-frame clonotypes and omits some of them. The data contain tens of thousands of clones, 75% to 95% of them singletons. The germline V gene encodes CDR1 MGHDK and CDR2 SYGVNS. Trimming took off 5 bases at V and 7 bases at J, with 9 bases between the two ends. The CDR3 contains 11 residues. This rearrangement joins TRBV25-1 to TRBJ2-7; D is uncertain. The sample taken for sequencing was peripheral blood. This receptor was identified in a man aged 50-59 years with acute or convalescent COVID-19. CDR3 region: CASSQFLEQYF. CDR3 in DNA: TGTGCCAGCAGTCAATTCTTGGAGCAGTACTTC.